What follows are 21 T cell receptor beta chains derived from one specimen sequenced in a study of cytomegalovirus exposure and HLA in healthy donors. Primers: 60 Vbeta forward and 13 Jbeta reverse. Measured with immunoSEQ multiplex PCR; TCRdb has only the in-frame clones, and not every one. The sample yields about 180,000 clones, roughly 84% seen once. Material: PBMCs. The source of these receptors is a girl aged 2 to 9 in good health and CMV-seropositive.

This chain uses TRBV14 with TRBJ2-3; maybe TRBD1 (5 bases). Germline assignment: CDR1 SGHDN and CDR2 FVKESK. The V end lost 2 bases, the J end lost 1 base, and 13 bases lay between the germline ends. This CDR3 is 16 amino acids long. As DNA, the CDR3 is TGTGCCAGCAGCCAATTCCCGGGCAGGGGCACAGATACGCAGTATTTT. It is translated as CASSQFPGRGTDTQYF.

CDR3 nucleotide sequence: TGTGCCAGCAGTCAGGACTCCTTTAACTATGGCTACACCTTC. It specifies CASSQDSFNYGYTF. This chain joins TRBV28 and TRBJ1-2, with D hard to call. The germline CDR1 and CDR2 sequences are MDHEN and SYDVKM. The CDR3 is 14 amino acids. The V end was cut by 5 bases, the J end by 1 base, with 11 bases between.

The CDR3: CASSPPLGGEDNEQFF. The CDR3 DNA reads as TGTGCCAGCAGCCCGCCATTGGGGGGGGAAGACAATGAGCAGTTCTTC. This rearrangement joins TRBV5-6 to TRBJ2-1; TRBD2 matches at 7 bases. The trim removed 4 bases at V and 5 bases at J, leaving 12 bases unmatched. This CDR3 region has 16 residues. Germline V lookup: CDR1 SGHDT, CDR2 YYEEEE. The whole variable domain, filled in from reference TRBV5-6 and TRBJ2-1, reads DAGVTQSPTHLIKTRGQQVTLRCSPKSGHDTVSWYQQALGQGPQFIFQYYEEEERQRGNFPDRFSGHQFPNYSSELNVNALLLGDSALYLCASSPPLGGEDNEQFFGPGTRLTVL.

A note on this clone: The same CDR3 arises from other DNA sequences in this sample as well. The rearrangement joins TRBV18 to TRBJ1-2; no clear D gene. This CDR3 region has 13 residues. CDR1 and CDR2 (germline): KGHSH, LQKENI. The V end lost 3 bases, the J end lost 2 bases, and 7 bases lay between the germline ends. The CDR3 sequence: CASSPEENYGYTF. For the CDR3, the DNA is TGTGCCAGCTCACCGGAGGAAAACTATGGCTACACCTTC. Using reference TRBV18 and TRBJ1-2 for the parts outside the CDR3, the full variable domain is NAGVMQNPRHLVRRRGQEARLRCSPMKGHSHVYWYRQLPEEGLKFMVYLQKENIIDESGMPKERFSAEFPKEGPSILRIQQVVRGDSAAYFCASSPEENYGYTFGSGTRLTVV.

The chain uses TRBV7-3 and TRBJ1-4; D may be TRBD1 (5 bases). This CDR3 is built from 15 residues. The V gene lost 1 base and the J gene lost 7 bases, with 13 bases spanning the gap. Germline loops: CDR1 SGHTA, CDR2 FQGTGA. Written as DNA, the CDR3 is TGTGCCAGCAGCTTAAGTTCGGGGGTTGGTGAAAAACTGTTTTTT. Translated: CASSLSSGVGEKLFF.

J is TRBJ2-3 and V is TRBV9; D unclear. The CDR3 covers 11 residues. V lost 3 bases, J lost 7 bases, and 6 bases lay in between. Germline V gene lookup returns CDR1 SGDLS and CDR2 YYNGEE. CDR3 amino acids: CASSATNTQYF. The DNA of the CDR3 is TGTGCCAGCAGCGCTACCAATACGCAGTATTTT.

This sequence joins TRBV19 and TRBJ2-3; TRBD2 matches 10 bases. The trim removed 3 bases at V and 1 base at J, leaving 7 bases unmatched. The CDR3 covers 17 residues. CDR1 LNHDA and CDR2 SQIVND come from the germline V gene (reference sequence). This CDR3 reads CASSIQREGPGTDTQYF. The CDR3 coding sequence is TGTGCCAGTAGTATCCAGCGGGAGGGCCCCGGCACAGATACGCAGTATTTT. The whole variable domain, filled in from reference TRBV19 and TRBJ2-3, reads DGGITQSPKYLFRKEGQNVTLSCEQNLNHDAMYWYRQDPGQGLRLIYYSQIVNDFQKGDIAEGYSVSREKKESFPLTVTSAQKNPTAFYLCASSIQREGPGTDTQYFGPGTRLTVL.

The chain combines TRBV28 with TRBJ1-1; TRBD1 matches at 7 bases. The CDR3 contains 17 residues. With 2 bases clipped from V and 2 bases from J, the junction kept 11 bases outside the gene matches. Per germline, CDR1 MDHEN and CDR2 SYDVKM. DNA of the CDR3: TGTGCCAGCAGTTTACCGGCTACAGGGGCCCCAAACACTGAAGCTTTCTTT. Residues: CASSLPATGAPNTEAFF.

The V call is TRBV2, the J call TRBJ2-1; 7 bases map to TRBD2. Trimming took 0 bases from V and 0 from J; bases not matched to a gene: 11. This CDR3 spans 19 amino acids. CDR1 and CDR2 from the germline V gene are SNHLY and FYNNEI. CDR3 in DNA: TGTGCCAGCAGTGAAGCGGGAGGGGAGATGTTTAGCTCCTACAATGAGCAGTTCTTC. Translated, it gives CASSEAGGEMFSSYNEQFF. Filled out from reference TRBV2 and TRBJ2-1, the complete variable domain reads EPEVTQTPSHQVTQMGQEVILRCVPISNHLYFYWYRQILGQKVEFLVSFYNNEISEKSEIFDDQFSVERPDGSNFTLKIRSTKLEDSAMYFCASSEAGGEMFSSYNEQFFGPGTRLTVL.

This chain links TRBV28 with TRBJ2-7, with D perhaps TRBD1 or TRBD2 (7 bases each). The CDR3 extends over 15 amino acids. Germline V gene lookup returns CDR1 MDHEN and CDR2 SYDVKM. Trimming left V 6 bases short and J 0 bases short, with 15 bases between. CDR3 residues: CASRLGGGSSYEQYF. DNA for the CDR3: TGTGCCAGCAGGTTAGGGGGCGGGAGCTCCTACGAGCAGTACTTC.

The V gene is TRBV25-1, the J gene TRBJ2-5, with TRBD2 matching 8 bases. Gene TRBJ2-7 matches the end of the DNA better, so the J call may be wrong. CDR1 and CDR2 (germline): MGHDK, SYGVNS. The CDR3 runs to 17 residues. CDR3 sequence (DNA): TGTGCCAGCAGTGAAAGGCTAGCGGGCGCCCAATCCTACGAGCAGTACTTC. Translation gives CASSERLAGAQSYEQYF.

The chain combines TRBV9 with TRBJ1-4; D is possibly TRBD1 (5 bases). Germline CDR1 SGDLS, CDR2 YYNGEE. Trimming pared 0 bases from V and 4 bases from J, leaving 13 bases between. There are 16 residues in the CDR3. The chain's CDR3 is CASSVEWDGSNEKLFF. CDR3 coding DNA: TGTGCCAGCAGCGTAGAGTGGGACGGGAGTAATGAAAAACTGTTTTTT.

The genes are TRBV28 and TRBJ1-5, with D possibly matching TRBD1 (5 bases). The CDR3 is 14 amino acids. Trimming removed 5 bases from V and 5 bases from J, with 13 bases in between. Germline loops: CDR1 MDHEN, CDR2 SYDVKM. The CDR3: CASSPPRVDQPQHF. CDR3 sequence (DNA): TGTGCCAGCAGTCCCCCCAGGGTTGATCAGCCCCAGCATTTT.

CDR3 amino acids: CASSPDRGGSGANVLTF. For the CDR3, the DNA is TGTGCCAGCTCACCAGACAGGGGAGGCTCTGGGGCCAACGTCCTGACTTTC. This chain joins TRBV18 and TRBJ2-6; 8 nucleotides line up with TRBD1. The J segment lost 0 bases and the V segment lost 2 bases, leaving 3 bases of the junction unmatched. Looked up from germline, CDR1 is KGHSH and CDR2 is LQKENI. CDR3 length: 17 residues.

In DNA, the CDR3 is TGTGCCAGCAGTTTAATGCCTAGCGGGAGGATGGTGTGGACCGGGGAGCTGTTTTTT. Amino acids: CASSLMPSGRMVWTGELFF. V gene TRBV27 combines with J gene TRBJ2-2; 11 bases align to TRBD2. This CDR3 has 19 amino acids. CDR1 is MNHEY and CDR2 is SMNVEV in the germline V gene (reference sequence). Germline trimming cut 2 bases from V and 5 bases from J; bases unmatched to any gene: 13.

CDR3 in amino acids: CASSPLMRSGGATYEQYF. The CDR3 DNA is TGTGCCAGCAGCCCCTTGATGAGGAGCGGGGGGGCCACTTACGAGCAGTACTTC. The chain links TRBV11-2 to TRBJ2-7, with 10 nucleotides matching TRBD2. V was pared by 5 bases and J by 4 bases, with 17 bases of the junction left unmatched. CDR3 size: 18 residues. From germline, CDR1 is SGHAT and CDR2 FQNNGV.

The chain recombines TRBV4-1 with TRBJ2-7; a possible D gene is TRBD1 (6 bases). CDR3 size: 15 residues. CDR1 MGHRA and CDR2 YSYEKL come from the germline V gene. V lost 0 bases and J lost 3, with 12 bases in between. The CDR3 region has the DNA TGCGCCAGCAGCCAAGATCGACAGGATTACTACGAGCAGTACTTC. It translates to CASSQDRQDYYEQYF.

The chain couples TRBV9 to TRBJ2-1, with D unclear. The V end was cut by 0 bases, the J end by 9 bases, with 10 bases between. This CDR3 is 13 amino acids long. The V gene's germline CDR1 is SGDLS and CDR2 YYNGEE. CDR3 sequence (DNA): TGTGCCAGCAGCGTAGGTCCCGGTCGTGAGCAGTTCTTC. Translated, it gives CASSVGPGREQFF.

The chain uses TRBV6-6 and TRBJ2-7; 7 bases agree with TRBD1. Germline CDR1 MNHNY, CDR2 SVGAGI (reference sequence). The J segment lost 2 bases and the V segment lost 0 bases, leaving 4 bases of the junction unmatched. This CDR3 region has 15 residues. The CDR3 loop reads CASSYSKQGTYEQYF. In DNA form, the CDR3 reads TGTGCCAGCAGTTACTCAAAACAGGGGACCTACGAGCAGTACTTC.

This clone was detected a few times. The CDR3 region is CAWTGRVGYTIYF. The CDR3 DNA reads as TGTGCCTGGACCGGCAGGGTTGGGTACACCATATATTTT. The chain recombines TRBV30 with TRBJ1-3; the D gene is possibly TRBD1 (5 bases). Trimming took off 4 bases at V and 8 bases at J, with 15 bases between the two ends. The CDR3 length is 13 residues. CDR1 is GTSNPN, CDR2 SVGIG, per germline (reference sequence).

CDR3 in DNA: TGCGCCAGCAGCTTTATAGCAGAAAGCTCCTACGAGCAGTACTTC. It encodes CASSFIAESSYEQYF. The V call is TRBV5-1, the J call TRBJ2-7; D is uncertain. From germline, CDR1 is SGHRS and CDR2 YFSETQ. This CDR3 is 15 amino acids long. Between the trimmed V and J ends, which lost 2 bases and 0 bases, there was a span of 12 bases.